The rows below give T cell receptor beta chains drawn from one sample of a study of CD8 T cells in ankylosing spondylitis. In TCRdb, the 5' RACE reads were re-called with MiXCR into one record per CDR3 protein. This sample has 250,000 to 350,000 distinct CDR3 sequences, with less than 10% found just once. Sequencing was performed on blood, either unsorted or a sorted T cell fraction (not recorded which). These receptors all stem from a male donor with ankylosing spondylitis. CDR3s include the opening cysteine and the closing phenylalanine or tryptophan. A D gene is named only where the DNA matches it firmly. The listing skips clone size in some rows; elsewhere it reads once, few, many or a size class.

TRBV6-2/TRBV6-3	TRBJ1-2	few	TRBD1	TGTGCCAGCAGTTACGAAGCAACAGGGGGCTATGGCTACACCTTC	CASSYEATGGYGYTF
TRBV27	TRBJ2-7	.	.	TGTGCCAGCAGTTTATCGCGCCGGCGGGAGCAGTACTTC	CASSLSRRREQYF
TRBV20-1	TRBJ1-5	few	.	TGCAGTGCTAGGTCCACGGATTCACAGCCCCAGCATTTT	CSARSTDSQPQHF
TRBV4-3	TRBJ2-7	many	TRBD1	TGCGCCAGCAGCCAAGATCAGGGGGACGAGCAGTACTTC	CASSQDQGDEQYF
TRBV24-1	TRBJ2-3	.	.	TGTGCCACCAGTGATCTGGGGCCAGATACGCAGTATTTT	CATSDLGPDTQYF
TRBV4-2	TRBJ1-2	few	.	TGTGCCAGCAGCCAAGACAGGGACGTCTATGGCTACACCTTC	CASSQDRDVYGYTF
TRBV20-1	TRBJ2-7	many	.	TGCAGTGCTGGACGGGACTCTTCCTACGAGCAGTACTTC	CSAGRDSSYEQYF
TRBV14	TRBJ2-1	few	.	TGTGCCAGCAGCCAGAAGGCCTATGAGCAGTTCTTC	CASSQKAYEQFF
TRBV28	TRBJ1-2	few	TRBD1	TGTGCCAGCAGTTTATCGGGACAGGCTATCGGAGGCTACACCTTC	CASSLSGQAIGGYTF
TRBV27	TRBJ1-6	.	TRBD1	TGTGCCAGCAGGACCCCGGGACAGGTGGGGTCACCCCTCCACTTT	CASRTPGQVGSPLHF
TRBV11-1	TRBJ2-1	.	.	TGTGCCAGCAGCCGAGCTGGCTCTAGCTCCTACAATGAGCAGTTCTTC	CASSRAGSSSYNEQFF
TRBV3-1	TRBJ1-2	few	.	TGTGCCAGCAGCCAAGGTTTCCCTCAGCCCATTGGCTACACCTTC	CASSQGFPQPIGYTF
TRBV4-3	TRBJ1-2	.	.	TGCGCCAGCAGCCCCCAACGGGGTTCCTTCTATGGCTACACCTTC	CASSPQRGSFYGYTF
TRBV5-1	TRBJ2-1	many	.	TGCGCCAGCAGCTTAAGCGGAAACTCCTACAATGAGCAGTTCTTC	CASSLSGNSYNEQFF
TRBV20-1	TRBJ1-1	many	.	TGCAGTGCTAGAGTTGCAGGACAAATCGCCCCTGAAGCTTTCTTT	CSARVAGQIAPEAFF
TRBV10-3	TRBJ1-2	.	.	TGTGCCATCAGTGCAGGGGACTATGGCTACACCTTC	CAISAGDYGYTF
TRBV7-9	TRBJ1-3	.	.	TGTGCCAGCAGCTTAGCGGCAGTTACTGGAAACACCATATATTTT	CASSLAAVTGNTIYF
TRBV7-3	TRBJ2-1	many	TRBD2	TGTGCCAGCAGCTTAACCGCTAGCGGGCTAGTAAATGAGCAGTTCTTC	CASSLTASGLVNEQFF
TRBV11-3	TRBJ2-1	many	TRBD2	TGTGCCAGCAGCTCTAGTAGCGGGATTACGTTCTTC	CASSSSSGITFF
TRBV28	TRBJ1-5	many	.	TGTGCCAGCAGTTTCCACCAAAGCGGGAATCAGCCCCAGCATTTT	CASSFHQSGNQPQHF
TRBV5-1	TRBJ1-6	.	TRBD1	TGCGCCAGCAAGGGGGCCGATAATTCACCCCTCCACTTT	CASKGADNSPLHF
TRBV11-3	TRBJ2-5	.	.	TGTGCCAGCAGCTCACAACTGTACCAAGAGACCCAGTACTTC	CASSSQLYQETQYF
TRBV11-2	TRBJ2-3	.	.	TGTGCCAGCAGCTTAGCGGACACGACTTCCACAGATACGCAGTATTTT	CASSLADTTSTDTQYF
TRBV9	TRBJ2-7	.	TRBD2	TGTGCCAGCACCTATCGGGGTACTAGCGGGCTCTCCTACGAGCAGTACTTC	CASTYRGTSGLSYEQYF
TRBV29-1	TRBJ2-6	many	.	TGCAGCGTTCGGGAGACTGGGGCCAACGTCCTGACTTTC	CSVRETGANVLTF
TRBV20-1	TRBJ1-5	.	TRBD1	TGCAGTGGGACAGGCCATAGCAATCAGCCCCAGCATTTT	CSGTGHSNQPQHF
TRBV3-1	TRBJ2-1	many	TRBD2	TGTGCCAGCAGCCAGGTAGCGGGCTACAATGAGCAGTTCTTC	CASSQVAGYNEQFF
TRBV20-1	TRBJ2-1	many	TRBD2	TGCAGTGCTAGTGGAGCGGGAGCGGTCAATGAGCAGTTCTTC	CSASGAGAVNEQFF
TRBV5-1	TRBJ2-1	many	.	TGCGCCAGCAGCTCCCAGACTAGAGCTTCTGAGCAGTTCTTC	CASSSQTRASEQFF
TRBV4-1	TRBJ1-1	few	.	TGCGCCAGCAGCCAAGCTAGGAGGACACAAGCTGAAGCTTTCTTT	CASSQARRTQAEAFF
TRBV4-3	TRBJ2-4	few	.	TGCGCCAGCAGCCAAGGGGGAGTTCCACTAGCCAAAAACATTCAGTACTTC	CASSQGGVPLAKNIQYF
TRBV7-8	TRBJ1-1	few	.	TGTGCCAGCAGCTTCTTACAGGGAGGGGCTGAAGCTTTCTTT	CASSFLQGGAEAFF
TRBV7-6	TRBJ2-2	many	TRBD2	TGTGCCAGCAGCAAGGGACTAGCGGGCATAACCGGGGAGCTGTTTTTT	CASSKGLAGITGELFF
TRBV12-3/TRBV12-4	TRBJ2-1	few	.	TGTGCCAGCAGAGAGTACGGGACTTACAATGAGCAGTTCTTC	CASREYGTYNEQFF
TRBV29-1	TRBJ1-4	many	.	TGCAGCGGAGGGGAGGACGAAAAACTGTTTTTT	CSGGEDEKLFF
TRBV15	TRBJ2-7	many	.	TGTGCCACCAGCAGAGACAGGACACCCTCCTACGAGCAGTACTTC	CATSRDRTPSYEQYF
TRBV18	TRBJ2-1	few	.	TGTGCCAGCTCACCACCGCCAAGCTACAATGAGCAGTTCTTC	CASSPPPSYNEQFF
TRBV5-1	TRBJ2-1	.	TRBD2	TGCGCCAGCAGCGTAACCGGGACTAGCGGGAGACTTGAGCAGTTCTTC	CASSVTGTSGRLEQFF
TRBV27	TRBJ2-7	medium-sized	TRBD1	TGTGCCAGCAGTCCATCCGGGACAGGGGTATTCAACGAGCAGTACTTC	CASSPSGTGVFNEQYF
TRBV20-1	TRBJ1-4	.	TRBD1	TGCAGTGCCAGGGACAGCTCTTCTAATGAAAAACTGTTTTTT	CSARDSSSNEKLFF
TRBV10-3	TRBJ1-1	few	TRBD1	TGTGCCATCAGTGCGGACAGGGGTCGGACTGAAGCTTTCTTT	CAISADRGRTEAFF
TRBV4-1	TRBJ1-5	.	.	TGCGCCAGCAGCCAAGCGGGACACTTCAATCAGCCCCAGCATTTT	CASSQAGHFNQPQHF
TRBV6-8	TRBJ2-5	.	TRBD2	TGTGCCAGCAGTCTACTAGCGGGATATGAGACCCAGTACTTC	CASSLLAGYETQYF
TRBV6-1	TRBJ2-3	few	.	TGTGCCAGCAGTGGCGGGACACCACTTTTGGATACGCAGTATTTT	CASSGGTPLLDTQYF
TRBV7-9	TRBJ2-2	few	.	TGTGCCAGCAGCTTAGACAATCCGGGAACGGGCACCGGGGAGCTGTTTTTT	CASSLDNPGTGTGELFF
TRBV4-1	TRBJ2-1	few	.	TGCGCCAGCAGCCAAGATCATATGAGGGAGAAGTTCTTC	CASSQDHMREKFF
TRBV28	TRBJ2-7	few	TRBD1	TGTGCCAGCAGTTGGCTACAGGGGGCTGTCTCCTACGAGCAGTACTTC	CASSWLQGAVSYEQYF
TRBV6-5	TRBJ1-1	.	TRBD1	TGTGCCAGCAGTTACCTAAAGACAGGGTTCACTGAAGCTTTCTTT	CASSYLKTGFTEAFF
TRBV3-1	TRBJ1-5	.	.	TGTGCCAGCAGCCAAGGACAGTCTCAGCCCCAGCATTTT	CASSQGQSQPQHF